This TCR beta chain stems from a study of blood T cell repertoires in COVID-19. Study information: Sources were T cells, B-cell-depleted T cells, or PBMCs; the material itself was cDNA or gDNA.

V lost 4 bases, J lost 5 bases, and 10 bases stayed unmatched. Germline V gives CDR1 LNHDA, CDR2 SQIVND (reference sequence). The length of the CDR3 is 15 residues. Measured with immunoSEQ multiplex PCR; TCRdb has only the in-frame clones, and not every one. There are 150,000 to 200,000 clones in the sample; 82% occur only once, and 4% to 6.5% lies in the top ten. Material: PBMCs or T cells enriched from blood (not recorded which). The sequence was collected from a woman aged 60-75 years with acute COVID-19. The chain couples TRBV19 to TRBJ1-2; 7 nucleotides match TRBD1. The CDR3 bases are TGTGCCAGTAGTAATTCGGGGACAGCAGCATATGGCTACACCTTC. Translating it yields CASSNSGTAAYGYTF.